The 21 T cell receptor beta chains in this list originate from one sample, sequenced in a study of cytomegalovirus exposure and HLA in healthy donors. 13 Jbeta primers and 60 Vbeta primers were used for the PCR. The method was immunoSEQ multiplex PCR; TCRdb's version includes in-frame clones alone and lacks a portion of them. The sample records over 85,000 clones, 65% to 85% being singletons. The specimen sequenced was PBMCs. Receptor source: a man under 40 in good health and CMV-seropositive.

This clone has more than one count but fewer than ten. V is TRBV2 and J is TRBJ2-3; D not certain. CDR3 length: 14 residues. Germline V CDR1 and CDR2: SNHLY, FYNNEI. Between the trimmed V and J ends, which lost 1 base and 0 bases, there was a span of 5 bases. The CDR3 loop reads CASSEVESTDTQYF. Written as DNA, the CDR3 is TGTGCCAGCAGTGAAGTGGAGAGCACAGATACGCAGTATTTT. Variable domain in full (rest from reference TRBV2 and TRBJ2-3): EPEVTQTPSHQVTQMGQEVILRCVPISNHLYFYWYRQILGQKVEFLVSFYNNEISEKSEIFDDQFSVERPDGSNFTLKIRSTKLEDSAMYFCASSEVESTDTQYFGPGTRLTVL.

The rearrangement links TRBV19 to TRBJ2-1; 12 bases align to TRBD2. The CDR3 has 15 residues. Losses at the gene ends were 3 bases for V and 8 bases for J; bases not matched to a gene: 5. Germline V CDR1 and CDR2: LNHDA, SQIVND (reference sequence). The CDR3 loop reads CASSITSGGFDEQFF. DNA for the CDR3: TGTGCCAGTAGTATCACTAGCGGGGGGTTCGATGAGCAGTTCTTC.

This chain's CDR3 is CASSVDRTVYGYTF. The CDR3 nucleotides read TGTGCCAGCAGCGTGGACAGGACGGTTTATGGCTACACCTTC. The chain combines TRBV9 with TRBJ1-2; the match to TRBD1 covers 7 bases. Per the germline V gene, CDR1 is SGDLS and CDR2 is YYNGEE. Losses at the gene ends were 2 bases for V and 5 bases for J; bases not matched to a gene: 6. The CDR3 runs 14 residues.

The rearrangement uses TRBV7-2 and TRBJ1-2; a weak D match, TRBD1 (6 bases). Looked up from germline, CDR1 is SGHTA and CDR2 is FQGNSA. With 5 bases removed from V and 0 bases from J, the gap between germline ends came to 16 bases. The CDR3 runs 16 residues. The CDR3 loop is CASSRQQGSANYGYTF. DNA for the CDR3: TGTGCCAGCAGCCGCCAGCAGGGGTCAGCTAACTATGGCTACACCTTC. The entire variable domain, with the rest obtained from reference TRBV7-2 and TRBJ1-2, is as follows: GAGVSQSPSNKVTEKGKDVELRCDPISGHTALYWYRQSLGQGLEFLIYFQGNSAPDKSGLPSDRFSAERTGGSVSTLTIQRTQQEDSAVYLCASSRQQGSANYGYTFGSGTRLTVV.

The CDR3 region is CASSLGSGDLETQYF. Written as DNA, the CDR3 is TGTGCCAGCAGCTTAGGAAGCGGGGATCTGGAGACCCAGTACTTC. V is TRBV11-3 and J is TRBJ2-5; 7 bases are shared with TRBD2. Germline trimming cut 1 base from V and 5 bases from J; bases unmatched to any gene: 7. The CDR3 runs 15 residues. CDR1 SGHNT and CDR2 YENEEA come from the germline V gene.

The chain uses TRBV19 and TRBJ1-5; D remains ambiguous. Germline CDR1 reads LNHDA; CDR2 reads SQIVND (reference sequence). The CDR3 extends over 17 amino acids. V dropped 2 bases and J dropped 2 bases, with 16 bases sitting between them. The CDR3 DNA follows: TGTGCCAGTAGTATATTTCTGAGCCCTAACGGCAATCAGCCCCAGCATTTT. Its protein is CASSIFLSPNGNQPQHF.

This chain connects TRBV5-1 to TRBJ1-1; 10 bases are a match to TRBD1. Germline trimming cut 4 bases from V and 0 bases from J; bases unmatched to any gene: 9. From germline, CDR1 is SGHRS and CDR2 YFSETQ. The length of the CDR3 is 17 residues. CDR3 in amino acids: CASSPGQGGVMNTEAFF. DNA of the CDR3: TGCGCCAGCAGCCCCGGACAGGGGGGGGTGATGAACACTGAAGCTTTCTTT.

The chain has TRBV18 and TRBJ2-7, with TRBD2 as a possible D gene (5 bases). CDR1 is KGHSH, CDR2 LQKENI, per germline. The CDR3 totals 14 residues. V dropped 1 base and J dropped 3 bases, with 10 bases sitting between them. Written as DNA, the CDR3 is TGTGCCAGCTCACCACTAAGAGCGGACTACGAGCAGTACTTC. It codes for CASSPLRADYEQYF. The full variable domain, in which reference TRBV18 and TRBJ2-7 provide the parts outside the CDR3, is NAGVMQNPRHLVRRRGQEARLRCSPMKGHSHVYWYRQLPEEGLKFMVYLQKENIIDESGMPKERFSAEFPKEGPSILRIQQVVRGDSAAYFCASSPLRADYEQYFGPGTRLTVT.

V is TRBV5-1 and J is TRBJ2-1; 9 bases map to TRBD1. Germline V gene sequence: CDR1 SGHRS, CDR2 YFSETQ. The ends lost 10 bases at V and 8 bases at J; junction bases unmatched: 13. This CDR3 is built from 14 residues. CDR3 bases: TGCGCCGGGCCCGAGACAGGGGGATACCATGAGCAGTTCTTC. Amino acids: CAGPETGGYHEQFF.

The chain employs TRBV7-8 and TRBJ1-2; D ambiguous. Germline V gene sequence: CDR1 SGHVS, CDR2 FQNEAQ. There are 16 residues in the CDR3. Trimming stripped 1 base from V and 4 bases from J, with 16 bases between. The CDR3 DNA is TGTGCCAGCAGCTTAGAGCGTTTTGCGGTGGGCTATGGCTACACCTTC. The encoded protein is CASSLERFAVGYGYTF.

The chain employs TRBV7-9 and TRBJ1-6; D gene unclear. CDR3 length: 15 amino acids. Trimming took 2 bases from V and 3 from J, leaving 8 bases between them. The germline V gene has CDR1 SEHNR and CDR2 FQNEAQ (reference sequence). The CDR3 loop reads CASSLKSDYNSPLHF. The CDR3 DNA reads TGTGCCAGCAGCTTAAAGTCAGACTATAATTCACCCCTCCACTTT.

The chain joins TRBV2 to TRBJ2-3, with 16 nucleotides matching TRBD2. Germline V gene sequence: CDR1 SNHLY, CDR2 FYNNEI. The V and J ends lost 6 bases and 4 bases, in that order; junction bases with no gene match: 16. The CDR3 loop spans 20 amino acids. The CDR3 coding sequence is TGTGCCAGCAGGGGGGCCGGGACTAGCGGGGGGGCCTGGGCCCCAGATACGCAGTATTTT. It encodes CASRGAGTSGGAWAPDTQYF.

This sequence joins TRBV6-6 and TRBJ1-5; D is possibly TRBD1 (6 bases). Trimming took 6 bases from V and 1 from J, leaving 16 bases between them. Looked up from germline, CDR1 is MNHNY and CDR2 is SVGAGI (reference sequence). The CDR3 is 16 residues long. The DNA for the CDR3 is TGTGCCAGCAGGAGTTTGGGGGCACGGAGCAATCAGCCCCAGCATTTT. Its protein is CASRSLGARSNQPQHF.

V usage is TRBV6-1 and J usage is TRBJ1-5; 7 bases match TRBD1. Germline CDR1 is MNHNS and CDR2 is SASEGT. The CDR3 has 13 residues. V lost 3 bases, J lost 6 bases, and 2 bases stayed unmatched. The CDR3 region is CASSENRGQPQHF. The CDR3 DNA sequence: TGTGCCAGCAGTGAGAACAGGGGTCAGCCCCAGCATTTT.

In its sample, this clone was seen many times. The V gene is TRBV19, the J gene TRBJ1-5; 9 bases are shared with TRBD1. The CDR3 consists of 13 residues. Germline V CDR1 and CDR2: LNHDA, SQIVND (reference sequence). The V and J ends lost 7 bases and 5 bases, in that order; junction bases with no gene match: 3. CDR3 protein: CASKGQGYQPQHF. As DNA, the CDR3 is TGTGCCAGTAAGGGACAGGGCTATCAGCCCCAGCATTTT.

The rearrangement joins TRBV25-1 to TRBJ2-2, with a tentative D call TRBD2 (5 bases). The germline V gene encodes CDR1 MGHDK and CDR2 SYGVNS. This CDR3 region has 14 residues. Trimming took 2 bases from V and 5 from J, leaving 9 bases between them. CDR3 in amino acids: CASSEGRGTGELFF. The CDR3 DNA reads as TGTGCCAGCAGTGAAGGGAGAGGGACCGGGGAGCTGTTTTTT.

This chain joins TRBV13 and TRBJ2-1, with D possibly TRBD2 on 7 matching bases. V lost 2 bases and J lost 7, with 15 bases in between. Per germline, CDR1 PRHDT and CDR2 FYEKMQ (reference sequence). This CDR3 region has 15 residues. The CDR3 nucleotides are TGTGCCAGCAGCTTAAACGGGGGGCGGGGGAATGAGCAGTTCTTC. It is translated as CASSLNGGRGNEQFF.

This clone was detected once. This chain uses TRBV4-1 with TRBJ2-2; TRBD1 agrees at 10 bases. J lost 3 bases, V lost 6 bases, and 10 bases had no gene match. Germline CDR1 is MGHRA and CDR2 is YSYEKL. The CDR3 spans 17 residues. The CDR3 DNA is TGCGCCAGCAGGTCACATTCCGGGACAGGGGACACCGGGGAGCTGTTTTTT. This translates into CASRSHSGTGDTGELFF.

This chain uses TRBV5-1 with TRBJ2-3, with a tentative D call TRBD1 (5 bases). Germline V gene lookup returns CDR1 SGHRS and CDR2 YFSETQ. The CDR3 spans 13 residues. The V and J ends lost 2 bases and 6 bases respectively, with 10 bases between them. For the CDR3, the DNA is TGCGCCAGCAGCTTTGGGGCCCCCGATACGCAGTATTTT. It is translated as CASSFGAPDTQYF.

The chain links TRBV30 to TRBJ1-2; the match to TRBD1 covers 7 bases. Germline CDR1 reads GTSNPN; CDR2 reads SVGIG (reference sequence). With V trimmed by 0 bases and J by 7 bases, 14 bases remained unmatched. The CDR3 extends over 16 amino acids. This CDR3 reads CAWSVQVPGGVGGYTF. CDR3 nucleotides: TGTGCCTGGAGTGTACAAGTCCCAGGGGGAGTTGGTGGCTACACCTTC.

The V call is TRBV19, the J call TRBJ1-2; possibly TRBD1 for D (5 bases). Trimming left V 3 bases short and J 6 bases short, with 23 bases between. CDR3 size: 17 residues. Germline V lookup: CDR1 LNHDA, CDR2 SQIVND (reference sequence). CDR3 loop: CASSIRLTGSGADGYTF. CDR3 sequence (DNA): TGTGCCAGTAGTATCCGCCTAACAGGTTCGGGTGCGGATGGCTACACCTTC.